These 19 T cell receptor beta chains originate from one sample sequenced in a study of cytotoxic CD8 clonotypes in ibrutinib-treated CLL. Repertoires were generated with immunoSEQ multiplex PCR, while TCRdb's copy carries only in-frame clones and drops some. The sample lists 55,000 to 85,000 clones; about nine tenths were seen once. The sequencing here drew on PBMCs, taken after 12 months of ibrutinib treatment. Receptors were obtained from a human donor with chronic lymphocytic leukemia.

The V gene is TRBV5-6, the J gene TRBJ2-7, with D possibly being TRBD2 (5 bases). V was clipped by 4 bases and J by 3 bases, with 17 bases between them. The CDR3 has 15 residues. Germline CDR1 is SGHDT and CDR2 is YYEEEE. CDR3 sequence (DNA): TGTGCCAGCAGCCCCGAGTTAAGGAGGAACTACGAGCAGTACTTC. Its translation: CASSPELRRNYEQYF. Drawing the rest from reference TRBV5-6 and TRBJ2-7, the complete variable domain is DAGVTQSPTHLIKTRGQQVTLRCSPKSGHDTVSWYQQALGQGPQFIFQYYEEEERQRGNFPDRFSGHQFPNYSSELNVNALLLGDSALYLCASSPELRRNYEQYFGPGTRLTVT.

J is TRBJ1-1 and V is TRBV19; 7 bases line up with TRBD1. This CDR3 has 16 amino acids. The V and J ends lost 6 bases and 0 bases, in that order; junction bases with no gene match: 10. In germline, CDR1 is LNHDA, CDR2 SQIVND (reference sequence). CDR3 DNA: TGTGCCAGTAGACCGGACAGGCGTCCCATGAACACTGAAGCTTTCTTT. Its translation is CASRPDRRPMNTEAFF. The variable domain in full, completed from reference TRBV19 and TRBJ1-1, reads DGGITQSPKYLFRKEGQNVTLSCEQNLNHDAMYWYRQDPGQGLRLIYYSQIVNDFQKGDIAEGYSVSREKKESFPLTVTSAQKNPTAFYLCASRPDRRPMNTEAFFGQGTRLTVV.

The chain employs TRBV10-3 and TRBJ1-4, with D unresolved. Deletions cut 2 bases from V and 6 bases from J, with 13 bases between. Germline assignment: CDR1 ENHRY and CDR2 SYGVKD. CDR3 length equals 15 residues. CDR3 nucleotides: TGTGCCATCAGTGAGACCCAGGAGAGAGATGAAAAACTGTTTTTT. It translates to CAISETQERDEKLFF.

The V call is TRBV19, the J call TRBJ2-3; 7 bases line up with TRBD1. The trim removed 3 bases at V and 5 bases at J, leaving 5 bases unmatched. The CDR3 covers 14 residues. Germline values: CDR1 LNHDA, CDR2 SQIVND (reference sequence). This CDR3 reads CASSIPGGRDTQYF. CDR3 in DNA: TGTGCCAGTAGTATTCCAGGGGGTAGAGATACGCAGTATTTT.

The V and J genes are TRBV7-2 and TRBJ1-4; 8 nucleotides line up with TRBD1. CDR3 length: 14 amino acids. Germline V lookup: CDR1 SGHTA, CDR2 FQGNSA. The trim removed 5 bases at V and 7 bases at J, leaving 6 bases unmatched. The CDR3 sequence: CASSTGGLREKLFF. The CDR3 coding sequence is TGTGCCAGCAGCACAGGGGGACTTCGTGAAAAACTGTTTTTT.

This chain connects TRBV29-1 to TRBJ2-1; 8 bases are a match to TRBD1. The CDR3 contains 14 residues. With V trimmed by 2 bases and J by 5 bases, 5 bases remained unmatched. Germline V gene lookup returns CDR1 SQVTM and CDR2 ANQGSEA. The CDR3 DNA reads TGCAGCGTTGAAAAGACAGGGGTTGACAATGAGCAGTTCTTC. Encoded protein: CSVEKTGVDNEQFF.

The chain carries TRBV9 and TRBJ2-7, with TRBD2 as a possible D gene (6 bases). Trimming took 1 base from V and 3 from J, leaving 14 bases between them. The CDR3 loop spans 15 amino acids. In germline, CDR1 is SGDLS, CDR2 YYNGEE. The CDR3 loop reads CASSVLPSSGYEQYF. The CDR3 nucleotides read TGTGCCAGCAGCGTACTCCCCAGTAGCGGCTACGAGCAGTACTTC.

This chain links TRBV19 with TRBJ2-7, with D perhaps TRBD2 (5 bases). Deletions cut 6 bases from V and 6 bases from J, with 12 bases between. Germline V gene data show CDR1 as LNHDA and CDR2 as SQIVND (reference sequence). This CDR3 spans 12 amino acids. CDR3 bases: TGTGCCAGTAGCACCATAGGAGGCGAGCAGTACTTC. It translates to CASSTIGGEQYF.

This chain joins TRBV28 and TRBJ2-3; TRBD2 is a possible D gene (5 bases). Germline CDR1 and CDR2: MDHEN and SYDVKM. CDR3 size: 15 residues. V shed 5 bases and J shed 1 base, with 13 bases lying between them. CDR3 protein: CASSLRGGGTDTQYF. The CDR3 DNA reads as TGTGCCAGCAGTCTACGAGGAGGCGGCACAGATACGCAGTATTTT.

The V and J genes are TRBV28 and TRBJ1-3; D ambiguous. The V end was cut by 6 bases, the J end by 0 bases, with 12 bases between. In germline, CDR1 is MDHEN, CDR2 SYDVKM. CDR3 length: 15 residues. CDR3 in DNA: TGTGCCAGCAGCCCTGGTCAGAGCTCTGGAAACACCATATATTTT. It translates to CASSPGQSSGNTIYF.

This clone has a handful of counts. The chain employs TRBV5-1 and TRBJ1-2, with 10 bases identical to TRBD1. Germline values: CDR1 SGHRS, CDR2 YFSETQ. The length of the CDR3 is 16 residues. V gave up 4 bases and J gave up 2 bases; unmatched junction bases: 8. The CDR3 DNA follows: TGCGCCAGCAGCCCTAATCGGACAGGGGGAAACTATGGCTACACCTTC. Protein sequence: CASSPNRTGGNYGYTF.

This clone was seen a single time. This chain uses TRBV11-3 with TRBJ2-3; D remains unclear. The V gene lost 4 bases and the J gene lost 2 bases, with 13 bases spanning the gap. CDR3 length: 15 residues. Germline-derived CDR1 and CDR2 are SGHNT and YENEEA. The CDR3 protein is CASSWLFSLTDTQYF. CDR3 nucleotide sequence: TGTGCCAGCAGCTGGCTCTTTTCCCTCACAGATACGCAGTATTTT.

The V and J genes are TRBV28 and TRBJ1-4, with D perhaps matching TRBD1 (6 bases). This CDR3 is 14 amino acids long. The V end was cut by 10 bases, the J end by 8 bases, with 20 bases between. CDR1 MDHEN and CDR2 SYDVKM come from the germline V gene. CDR3 nucleotide sequence: TGTGCCACTCAGGGGCTATTTAAGGGCGAAAAACTGTTTTTT. This gives the protein CATQGLFKGEKLFF.

The chain links TRBV2 to TRBJ1-4; a weak D match, TRBD1 (6 bases). CDR1 SNHLY and CDR2 FYNNEI come from the germline V gene. V lost 7 bases and J 13 bases, leaving 28 bases between the germline ends. This CDR3 contains 16 residues. The CDR3 DNA reads TGTGCCAGCACCAACAATGGCGGCAGAAAGGGGGGTGGACTGTTTTTT. Its protein product is CASTNNGGRKGGGLFF.

This sequence joins TRBV27 and TRBJ1-4; D is ambiguous. Germline V gene sequence: CDR1 MNHEY, CDR2 SMNVEV (reference sequence). V was pared by 7 bases and J by 0 bases, with 12 bases between. This CDR3 has 15 amino acids. The CDR3 loop reads CASTIRLATNEKLFF. CDR3 bases: TGTGCCAGCACTATCAGGCTTGCAACTAATGAAAAACTGTTTTTT. The entire variable domain, with the rest obtained from reference TRBV27 and TRBJ1-4, is as follows: EAQVTQNPRYLITVTGKKLTVTCSQNMNHEYMSWYRQDPGLGLRQIYYSMNVEVTDKGDVPEGYKVSRKEKRNFPLILESPSPNQTSLYFCASTIRLATNEKLFFGSGTQLSVL.

DNA of the CDR3: TGTGCCAGTGCGGACAGGGGTCATCAGCCCCAGCATTTT. Translated, it gives CASADRGHQPQHF. The chain combines TRBV19 with TRBJ1-5; TRBD1 matches at 9 bases. J lost 5 bases, V lost 8 bases, and 4 bases had no gene match. CDR1 is LNHDA, CDR2 SQIVND, per germline (reference sequence). The length of the CDR3 is 13 residues.

This clone was observed once. The chain uses TRBV6-6 and TRBJ1-5; D remains unclear. Trimming took 2 bases from V and 12 from J, leaving 14 bases between them. This CDR3 spans 13 amino acids. Looked up from germline, CDR1 is MNHNY and CDR2 is SVGAGI (reference sequence). CDR3 nucleotides: TGTGCCAGCAGTTACGGAACTGGATCAGACCAGCATTTT. This sequence encodes CASSYGTGSDQHF.

The chain recombines TRBV19 with TRBJ2-7; maybe TRBD1 (6 bases). Germline-derived CDR1 and CDR2 are LNHDA and SQIVND (reference sequence). V lost 3 bases, J lost 6 bases, and 30 bases lay in between. The CDR3 consists of 19 residues. CDR3 sequence reads: CASSMATGTQGSLVLEQYF. The CDR3 region has the DNA TGTGCCAGTAGTATGGCCACCGGGACACAGGGATCCTTAGTCCTCGAGCAGTACTTC.

The J gene is TRBJ1-5, the V gene TRBV19, with TRBD1 matching over 7 bases. Trimming took 2 bases from V and 3 from J; bases not matched to a gene: 10. Germline CDR1 LNHDA, CDR2 SQIVND (reference sequence). The CDR3 consists of 17 residues. CDR3 nucleotides: TGTGCCAGTAGTATAATCCTAACAGGGGCGGTCAATCAGCCCCAGCATTTT. It yields the protein CASSIILTGAVNQPQHF.